Listed below are T cell receptor beta chains from one sample, sequenced in a study of blood T cell repertoires in COVID-19. Libraries were prepared by immunoSEQ multiplex PCR; TCRdb keeps only in-frame clonotypes and omits some of them. Of 200,000 to 250,000 clones listed, roughly 88% are singletons. Sequencing was carried out using peripheral blood. All receptors derive from a man aged 50 or older with COVID-19, enrolled during active disease. The CDR3 runs from the conserved cysteine through the conserved F or W. A D gene is named only where the DNA matches it firmly. The size of a clone is reported for some rows only, either as once, few or many, or as a class for expanded clones.

>TRBJ2-1|.|TRBV19|.
TGTGCCAGTAGTAGGGGACTTTACAATGAGCAGTTCTTC
CASSRGLYNEQFF
>TRBJ2-5|.|TRBV12-3/TRBV12-4|TRBD1
TGTGCCAGCACTCCGGACAGGGAGGCGACCCAGTACTTC
CASTPDREATQYF
>TRBJ1-4|.|TRBV5-1|TRBD1
TGCGCCAGCAGCCTAATCCCCGGGACAGTTAATGAAAAACTGTTTTTT
CASSLIPGTVNEKLFF
>TRBJ2-5|.|TRBV7-2|TRBD2
TGTGCCAGCAGGGAATCTAGCGGGGCGACCCAAGAGACCCAGTACTTC
CASRESSGATQETQYF
>TRBJ2-7|.|TRBV7-9|.
TGTGCCAGCAGCCCCCCCGGGTCCTACGAGCAGTACTTC
CASSPPGSYEQYF
>TRBJ2-7|once|TRBV6-1|TRBD1
TGTGCCAGCAGTGAAAAAGGCGGGACAGGGGGCTACGAGCAGTACTTC
CASSEKGGTGGYEQYF
>TRBJ2-5|.|TRBV5-6|.
TGTGCCAGCAGCTCCAAAGAGACCCAGTACTTC
CASSSKETQYF
>TRBJ2-7|.|TRBV30|.
TGTGCCTGGAGTGTACTTGCAGGGGGGTCGGGTGAGCAGTACTTC
CAWSVLAGGSGEQYF
>TRBJ1-1|.|TRBV27|.
TGTGCCAGCAGTTTAACGGACGCAGGGCCTGAAGCTTTCTTT
CASSLTDAGPEAFF
>TRBJ1-1|.|TRBV6-5|.
TGTGCCAGCAGGGCCACCTTGGGCGCTTTCTTT
CASRATLGAFF
>TRBJ2-7|few|TRBV5-1|.
TGCGCCAGCAGCCCATCAGGGCTCGACTACGAGCAGTACTTC
CASSPSGLDYEQYF
>TRBJ2-7|.|TRBV5-1|TRBD2
TGCGCCAGCAGCCACCCCACGACTAGCAGCTACGAGCAGTACTTC
CASSHPTTSSYEQYF
>TRBJ2-5|.|TRBV3-1/TRBV3-2|TRBD2
TGTGCCGTATCCTGGGAGGGCGAGACCCAGTACTTC
CAVSWEGETQYF
>TRBJ1-1|.|TRBV3-1/TRBV3-2|TRBD1
TGTGCCAGCAGCCCTGGACAGGGGGCTTACACTGAAGCTTTCTTT
CASSPGQGAYTEAFF
>TRBJ2-3|.|TRBV5-1|.
TGCGCCAGCAGCTTGAGTATCATTGGCGGGGCAGCTTTCACAGATACGCAGTATTTT
CASSLSIIGGAAFTDTQYF
>TRBJ2-3|.|TRBV18|TRBD2
TGTGCCAGCTCACCGTTAGCGGGAGGTTGGACAGATACGCAGTATTTT
CASSPLAGGWTDTQYF
>TRBJ1-5|.|TRBV10-2|.
TGCGCCAGCAGTGGTTCGGGAGATAGGGCGAGGGGAGCCAATCAGCCCCAGCATTTT
CASSGSGDRARGANQPQHF
>TRBJ2-5|.|TRBV3-1/TRBV3-2|.
TGTGCCAGCGGGGCGGGAAAGGTTGGAGAGACCCAGTACTTC
CASGAGKVGETQYF
>TRBJ1-2|.|TRBV9|.
TGTGCCAGCAGCGTAGCTGTGGGCAAAGCTAACTATGGCTACACCTTC
CASSVAVGKANYGYTF
>TRBJ2-7|.|TRBV6-5|TRBD2
TGTGCCAGCAGTTACAAGGCGACTAGCCTTTACGAGCAGTACTTC
CASSYKATSLYEQYF
>TRBJ1-2|.|TRBV27|.
TGTGCCAGCAGCCTGGGGGGAACACCGCGGGGCTACACCTTC
CASSLGGTPRGYTF
>TRBJ1-2|.|TRBV6-1|TRBD1
TGTGCCAGCAGTGAGCCGGGACAGGGGCTCTATGGCTACACCTTC
CASSEPGQGLYGYTF
>TRBJ2-4|once|TRBV4-2|TRBD1
TGTGCCAGCAGCCAGGGTAGGGACAGGGTTTCCAAAAACATTCAGTACTTC
CASSQGRDRVSKNIQYF
>TRBJ2-1|.|TRBV7-3|TRBD2
TGTGCCAGCAGCTACCCCGGGACTAGCGTTAATGAGCAGTTCTTC
CASSYPGTSVNEQFF
>TRBJ2-7|.|TRBV6-6|TRBD2
TGTGCCAGCAGCGCACTAGCGGACTCCTACGAGCAGTACTTC
CASSALADSYEQYF
>TRBJ1-4|.|TRBV10-3|.
TGTGCCATCAGTGAGTCTTTGGAACAGAATGAAAAACTGTTTTTT
CAISESLEQNEKLFF
>TRBJ2-3|.|TRBV3-1/TRBV3-2|TRBD2
TGTGCCAGCAGCTCCCTAGCGGGGGACCCCACAGATACGCAGTATTTT
CASSSLAGDPTDTQYF
>TRBJ1-5|.|TRBV21-1|.
TGTGCCAGAGCCGGGACAGGCAATCAGCCCCAGCATTTT
CARAGTGNQPQHF
>TRBJ1-5|.|TRBV6-4|TRBD1
TGTGCCAGCAGTGAGTGGACAGGGATGAGATTGAGCAATCAGCCCCAGCATTTT
CASSEWTGMRLSNQPQHF
>TRBJ2-7|few|TRBV18|TRBD1
TGTGCCAGCTCACCCCTTCAAGGGGACAGGAGCTCCTACGAGCAGTACTTC
CASSPLQGDRSSYEQYF
>TRBJ1-1|.|TRBV27|.
TGTGCCAGCAGTCCCCCACCAACAGGGAACACTGAAGCTTTCTTT
CASSPPPTGNTEAFF
>TRBJ1-5|.|TRBV19|.
TGTGCCAGTAGACATGGTAATAGCAATCAGCCCCAGCATTTT
CASRHGNSNQPQHF
>TRBJ2-7|.|TRBV6-5|.
TGTGCCAGCAGCGCCACCGGCAGGTACGAGCAGTACTTC
CASSATGRYEQYF
>TRBJ1-1|.|TRBV4-1|.
TGCGCCAGCACCCGCACCCCGGGCAGCTCGGCCGGGGAGAACACTGAAGCTTTCTTT
CASTRTPGSSAGENTEAFF
>TRBJ2-1|.|TRBV7-9|TRBD2
TGTGCCAGCAGCTTTCGGACTAGCGGTAGCTACAATGAGCAGTTCTTC
CASSFRTSGSYNEQFF
>TRBJ1-5|.|TRBV20-1|TRBD1
TGCAGTGCTAGTGTAAACAGGGGACTTAGCAATCAGCCCCAGCATTTT
CSASVNRGLSNQPQHF
>TRBJ2-5|.|TRBV2|.
TGTGCCAGCAGTGCTTGGTTAGGTGGAGGACGGGACCAAGAGACCCAGTACTTC
CASSAWLGGGRDQETQYF
>TRBJ2-7|.|TRBV28|TRBD2
TGTGCCAGTCGACCCGTGACCTGGTCAGGACTAGAGTTCTACGAGCAGTACTTC
CASRPVTWSGLEFYEQYF
>TRBJ1-5|once|TRBV28|.
TGTGCCAGCAGCAGGACGGACTATAGCAATCAGCCCCAGCATTTT
CASSRTDYSNQPQHF
>TRBJ2-2|few|TRBV4-1|.
TGCGCCAGCAGCCAAGGACAGAACACCGGGGAGCTGTTTTTT
CASSQGQNTGELFF
>TRBJ2-7|.|TRBV4-1|.
TGCGCCAGCAGCCCCACGGAGGGGTCCTACGAGCAGTACTTC
CASSPTEGSYEQYF